This TCR beta chain was documented in a study of identical twins. Whole-study results and caveats: Abundant cord blood beta clonotypes carried fewer insertions; memory repertoires showed none. Invariant MAIT and iNKT cells are populations that could partly confound zero-insertion analyses.

The table lists this clonotype with a few counts. The antigen is undetermined. TCRdb ran MiXCR on the 5' RACE reads and lists one entry per CDR3 protein. The sample includes 450,000 or so distinct CDR3 sequences, around 24% of them seen just once. This same sample was also part of a study on T cells expressing NK-cell markers. As that report states: Sorted CD3+CD56+NKG2C+, CD3+CD56+NKG2C- and CD3+CD56-NKG2C+ T-cell subsets were beta-chain profiled.

The sample was CD4+ T cells sorted from blood. The sequence was collected from a woman between 18 and 30 years old in good health.

CDR3 in amino acids: CASSQPSGGYYEQYF. The CDR3 DNA follows: TGTGCCAGCAGCCAACCTAGCGGGGGATACTACGAGCAGTACTTC. V is TRBV3-1 and J is TRBJ2-7; 10 bases are a match to TRBD2. The germline gives CDR1 LGHDT, CDR2 YNNKEL (reference sequence). The CDR3 sequence is 15 residues long. Trimming removed 2 bases from V and 3 bases from J; junction bases left unmatched: 4.